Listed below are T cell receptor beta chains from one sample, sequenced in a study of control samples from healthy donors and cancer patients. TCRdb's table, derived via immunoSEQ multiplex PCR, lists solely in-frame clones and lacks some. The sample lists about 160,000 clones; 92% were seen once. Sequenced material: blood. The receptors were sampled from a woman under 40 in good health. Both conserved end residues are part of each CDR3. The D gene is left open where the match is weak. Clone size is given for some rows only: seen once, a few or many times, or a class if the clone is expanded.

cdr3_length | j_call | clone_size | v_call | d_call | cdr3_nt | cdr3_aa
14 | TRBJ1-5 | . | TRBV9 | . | TGTGCCAGCGTTAACAAGAAAGAAAATCAGCCCCAGCATTTT | CASVNKKENQPQHF
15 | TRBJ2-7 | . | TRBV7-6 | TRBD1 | TGTGCCAGCAGCGCCGGAGGGACAGGGGCCTACGAGCAGTACTTC | CASSAGGTGAYEQYF
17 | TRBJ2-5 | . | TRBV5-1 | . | TGCGCCAGCAGCTTGGGGTACTCACAGGGATGGACGGAGACCCAGTACTTC | CASSLGYSQGWTETQYF
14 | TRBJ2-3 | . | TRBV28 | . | TGTGCCAGCAGTTTAGGTCTTAGCACAGATACGCAGTATTTT | CASSLGLSTDTQYF
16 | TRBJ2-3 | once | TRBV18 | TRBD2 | TGTGCCAGCTCACCGCCTGGGGGAGGGCCGGGCGATACGCAGTATTTT | CASSPPGGGPGDTQYF
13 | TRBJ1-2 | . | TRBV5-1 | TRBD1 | TGCGCCAGCAGCTTGGGGACAGGGCATGGCTACACCTTC | CASSLGTGHGYTF
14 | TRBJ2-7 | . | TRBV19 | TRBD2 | TGTGCCAGTAGTAGCCAGCGGGAGGGCGGCGAGCAGTACTTC | CASSSQREGGEQYF
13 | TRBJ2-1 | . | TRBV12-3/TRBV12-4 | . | TGTGCCAGCAGTTTGCTAGCGTCCGATGAGCAGTTCTTC | CASSLLASDEQFF
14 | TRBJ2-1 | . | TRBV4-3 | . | TGCGCCAGCAGCCGCAGTTTGACCTACAATGAGCAGTTCTTC | CASSRSLTYNEQFF
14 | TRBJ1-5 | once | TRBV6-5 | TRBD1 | TGTGCCAGCAGGGGACAGGGAGGCAATCAGCCCCAGCATTTT | CASRGQGGNQPQHF
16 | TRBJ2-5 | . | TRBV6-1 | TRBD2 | TGTGCCAGCAGTAAAGGACTAGCGGGACCCCAAGAGACCCAGTACTTC | CASSKGLAGPQETQYF
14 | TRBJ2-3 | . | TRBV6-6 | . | TGTGCCAGCAGTCTACGATCGGACGGCTTTACGCAGTATTTT | CASSLRSDGFTQYF
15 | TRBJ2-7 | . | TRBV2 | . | TGTGCCAGCAGTGAAGTGTACAGATCTTCCTACGAGCAGTACTTC | CASSEVYRSSYEQYF
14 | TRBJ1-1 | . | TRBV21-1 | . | TGTGCCAGCAGCAAAGGCAGGGGGCGGACTGAAGCTTTCTTT | CASSKGRGRTEAFF